This paragraph reports one T cell receptor beta chain. The sample comes from a study of T-cell memory formation after mild COVID-19. TCRdb re-analysed the 5' RACE reads in MiXCR, keeping a single row per CDR3 protein. The table shows over 45,000 distinct CDR3 sequences, with 25% to 35% occurring only once. Trimming pared 1 base from V and 0 bases from J, leaving 9 bases between. The V gene's germline CDR1 is MNHEY and CDR2 SVGAGI. The CDR3 extends over 15 amino acids. The gene calls are TRBV6-5 and TRBJ1-1; D uncertain. The source is a young man who had mild COVID-19 (a few samples of this study predate the infection). Cell type and time point are not known. The sequenced sample was PBMCs or a T cell subset sorted from them (not recorded which). The CDR3 is CASSYWTGMNTEAFF. CDR3 nucleotide sequence: TGTGCCAGCAGTTACTGGACTGGGATGAACACTGAAGCTTTCTTT.